This TCR beta chain originates from a study of blood T cell repertoires in COVID-19. Study details: Sources were T cells, B-cell-depleted T cells, or PBMCs; the material itself was cDNA or gDNA.

Trimming shortened V by 3 bases and J by 8 bases, and 13 bases separated the two germline ends. CDR3 length equals 13 residues. CDR1 is LNHNV, CDR2 YYDKDF, per germline (reference sequence). The repertoire was sequenced with immunoSEQ multiplex PCR; TCRdb's copy has only in-frame clones and lacks some. The sample holds around 300,000 clones, 88% seen once. This chain connects TRBV15 to TRBJ1-2; possibly TRBD1 for D (6 bases). The sample comprised peripheral blood. This TCR came from a woman between 50 and 59 years old with active or convalescent COVID-19. The CDR3 DNA follows: TGTGCCACCAGCAGCCTACTCAGGGGAGGCTACACCTTC. It encodes CATSSLLRGGYTF.